This record covers a single T cell receptor beta chain. As yet, its antigen is unknown. This clone may be a read error of a much larger clone one base away. Using RNA template, CDR3s of TCR alpha and beta were amplified with iRepertoire arm-PCR. A single record per CDR3 protein comes from TCRdb applying MiXCR to the multiplex PCR reads. In the table there are about 110,000 distinct CDR3 sequences, about 25% of which are singletons. This sample stems from a study of glioma-infiltrating T cells. Overall study results and limits: Very few CDR3 sequences were shared between tissue and blood. Gliomas, especially low-grade, showed above-expected tissue-blood divergence; non-neoplastic patients showed below.

The germline V gene encodes CDR1 KGHDR and CDR2 SFDVKD. The CDR3 spans 15 residues. This chain links TRBV24-1 with TRBJ2-7; D remains unclear. What was sequenced was glioma tissue, nonneoplastic brain tissue, or PBMCs (not recorded which). The source is a human donor with low-grade glioma or glioblastoma, undergoing nonglioma brain surgery, or in good health (not recorded which). The CDR3 region has the DNA TGTGCCACCGGTGATTCCGGCGTTTCCAGGTACGAGCAGTACTTC. It specifies CATGDSGVSRYEQYF.